Detailed here is one TCR beta chain. What this receptor recognizes is not known. It has no much larger one-base neighbor in the sample; base qualities were not kept. The sample is drawn from a study of shared clonotypes between healthy human individuals (TCRdb year 2020). With respect to the entire study: Three men and two women, aged 18 to 49 years, made up the cohort. To increase sequencing depth and limit assay-specific biases, different laboratories used diverse techniques to prepare libraries and sequence TCR repertoires. For each donor, three plates each were used for CD4 naive and CD4 memory, two plates were used for CD8 naive, and one plate was used for CD8 memory. Leukapheresis yielded between about 0.94 and 9 billion PBMCs per donor. The study deeply sequenced blood TCR repertoires of five healthy adults to estimate repertoire size and the extent of clonotype sharing between individuals.

Using the deep immunoSEQ assay, TCR CDR3 regions were amplified from genomic DNA by multiplex PCR. Genomic DNA extracted from each cell subset was distributed evenly over all wells of several immunoSEQ 96-well plates, and each plate served as one replicate. Each replicate PCR for sorted subsets received about 220 ng genomic DNA, equal to about 29,000 T cell genomes. Purified libraries were measured with a Qubit 3.0 fluorometer, size-checked on a Bioanalyzer 2100, and measured again with the KAPA Library Quantification kit. Each immunoSEQ 96-well plate was sequenced on its own single-read 150-cycle Illumina NextSeq 550 flow cell. Turning to the authors' computational methods: Because the immunoSEQ output held only junctional sequences and lacked quality scores, the filtering could not match the filtering applied to full-length reads. To assign V/J genes and CDR3, sequences were annotated using PyIR, a Python wrapper for IgBLAST v1.9, with IMGT germline references. Reads with weak V/J assignments (E-value above 1e-6), missing CDR3, stop codons, out-of-frame junctions, or ambiguous translated residues were removed. V3J clonotypes were defined by identical inferred V gene, J gene, and CDR3 amino acid sequence. Percentage overlap between repertoires was computed as shared unique clonotypes divided by the size of the smaller repertoire. Richness of each repertoire was evaluated using RTK rarefaction, the Chao1 estimator, and Recon v2.1 estimates of unobserved clonotypes. OLGA was used to compute generation probabilities for all TCRbeta clonotypes that the gDNA method yielded from four donors. TCRdb took this table from immuneACCESS and kept in-frame rearrangements with V and J called. Such tables lack part of the clones; where checked against another copy, unresolved V genes explain under half of the gap, and the rest is unexplained. V, J and clone size are those of that table, while D and trimming were read from the DNA. Recorded for this sample are approximately 2,200,000 clones; approximately 94% of them occurred a single time. The biggest ten clones account for 1.5% to 2% of the sample.

Study-wide conclusions, independent of this receptor: Only blood was sampled, and tissue TCR repertoires likely differ from those in blood. Naive subsets generally had larger estimated clonotype richness than memory subsets. Sharing across a few donors was observed for approximately 5% of naive CD4, under 4% of naive CD8, about 2.3% of memory CD4, and about 0.4% of memory CD8 clonotypes. Higher generation probabilities were observed for clonotypes shared by all four sorted-subset donors than for non-shared clonotypes. Rarefaction of sorted-subset datasets indicated incomplete sequencing despite the large sequencing depth. Pairwise subsampling led to the expectation that sequencing depth would affect the degree of clonotype sharing among donors. The small number of donors limited the genetic and exposure-history diversity represented.

For the CD8 naive samples, CD45RO-negative cells were positively selected for CCR7, yielding a CD45RA+CCR7+ population from which TemRA cells were excluded. The donors were healthy, HIV-negative adults who had no recently reported acute infections or vaccinations. Every donor was a Caucasian adult living in Nashville, Tennessee, USA. Blood was obtained by leukapheresis, after which PBMCs were separated by Ficoll-Histopaque density gradient centrifugation and cryopreserved in liquid nitrogen vapor phase. Analytical flow cytometry was used to check the purity and quantity of each magnetically sorted T cell population. Genomic DNA was isolated from each sorted fraction and quantified by UV absorbance on a Nanodrop 2000c. Sample: naive CD8+ T cells from PBMCs. In light of the paper, this sample's cell subset or site label describes: CD45RA+CCR7+. The receptor was isolated from a man aged 18 to 29 in good health. Some clones in this sample may be carry-over from other donors' samples.

In nucleotides, the sequence is TGTGCCAGCAGTTTCCCGACCGGGGGTCCGGTCGAGCAGTACTTC. Translated, it reads CASSFPTGGPVEQYF. The chain employs TRBV28 and TRBJ2-7; possibly the D gene is TRBD2, per 6 matching bases. The CDR3, from cysteine to phenylalanine, totals 15 residues. The retained sequence is limited to the CDR3, 45 bases, with the frame set at the first base. V is clipped by 3 bases and J by 6 bases, and the sequence between their germline boundaries is 18 bases long. CDR1 and CDR2 are read off the germline V gene as MDHEN and SYDVKM.